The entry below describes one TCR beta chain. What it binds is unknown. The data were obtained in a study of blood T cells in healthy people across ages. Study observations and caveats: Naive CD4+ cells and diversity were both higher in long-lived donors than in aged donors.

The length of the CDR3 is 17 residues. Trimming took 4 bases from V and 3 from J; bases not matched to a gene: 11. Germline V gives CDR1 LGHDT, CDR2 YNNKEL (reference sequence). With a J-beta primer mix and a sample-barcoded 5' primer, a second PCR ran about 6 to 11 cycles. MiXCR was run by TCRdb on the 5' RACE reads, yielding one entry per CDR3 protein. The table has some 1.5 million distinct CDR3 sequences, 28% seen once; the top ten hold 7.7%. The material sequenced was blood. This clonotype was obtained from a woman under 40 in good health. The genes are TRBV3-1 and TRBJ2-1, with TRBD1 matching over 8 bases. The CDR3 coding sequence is TGTGCCAGCAGCCCGGGGACAGGAGATGGGGTCTACAATGAGCAGTTCTTC. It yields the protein CASSPGTGDGVYNEQFF.